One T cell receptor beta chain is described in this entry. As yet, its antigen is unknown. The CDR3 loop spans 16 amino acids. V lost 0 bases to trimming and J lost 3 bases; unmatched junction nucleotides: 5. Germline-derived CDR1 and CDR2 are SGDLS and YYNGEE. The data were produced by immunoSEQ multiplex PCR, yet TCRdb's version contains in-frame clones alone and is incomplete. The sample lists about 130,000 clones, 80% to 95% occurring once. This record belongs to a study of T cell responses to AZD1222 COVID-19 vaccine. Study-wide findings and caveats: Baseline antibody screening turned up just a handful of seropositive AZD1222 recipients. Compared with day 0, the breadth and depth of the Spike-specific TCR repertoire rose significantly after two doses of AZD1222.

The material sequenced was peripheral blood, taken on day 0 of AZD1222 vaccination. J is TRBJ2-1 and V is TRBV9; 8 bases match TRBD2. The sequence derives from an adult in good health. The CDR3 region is CASSVVSREVYNEQFF. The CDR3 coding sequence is TGTGCCAGCAGCGTAGTTTCGCGGGAGGTCTACAATGAGCAGTTCTTC.